Following are 27 T cell receptor beta chains from one sample sequenced in a study of blood T cell repertoires in COVID-19. Using immunoSEQ multiplex PCR, the repertoire was profiled, and TCRdb retains in-frame clones only, with some absent. The table lists approximately 280,000 clones, nearly 90% of them singletons, with about 1.5% in the top ten. The sequencing sample was made of PBMCs or T cells enriched from blood (not recorded which). The receptors come from a woman between 18 and 29 years old with acute COVID-19.

The chain uses TRBV28 and TRBJ2-1; 10 bases align to TRBD1. V was clipped by 5 bases and J by 5 bases; unmatched bases: 9. This CDR3 region has 16 residues. Germline CDR1 MDHEN, CDR2 SYDVKM. The CDR3 is CASSTWGQGTNNEQFF. CDR3 in DNA: TGTGCCAGCAGTACTTGGGGACAGGGGACAAACAATGAGCAGTTCTTC.

The J gene is TRBJ2-5, the V gene TRBV23-1; 7 positions match TRBD2. TRBV23-1 belongs to the ORF category, with a function that is uncertain. The CDR3 is 14 amino acids. The V segment lost 3 bases and the J segment 5 bases; nucleotides outside the gene matches: 6. CDR3 bases: TGCGCCAGCAGTCAGGGAGGGGTTGAGGAGACCCAGTACTTC. Residues: CASSQGGVEETQYF.

This rearrangement joins TRBV7-8 to TRBJ2-7, with D tentatively TRBD1 (5 bases). Trimming stripped 1 base from V and 3 bases from J, with 19 bases between. This CDR3 spans 17 amino acids. Germline loops: CDR1 SGHVS, CDR2 FQNEAQ. The CDR3 nucleotides read TGTGCCAGCAGCTTAGAAAGGTGGGGCAAGACCAGCTACGAGCAGTACTTC. Residues: CASSLERWGKTSYEQYF.

The rearrangement links TRBV19 to TRBJ2-2; TRBD2 matches at 11 bases. The J segment lost 7 bases and the V segment lost 6 bases, leaving 13 bases of the junction unmatched. CDR1 is LNHDA and CDR2 is SQIVND in the germline V gene (reference sequence). This CDR3 contains 17 residues. The CDR3 loop is CASRASSSGRRVGELFF. The CDR3 region has the DNA TGTGCCAGTAGGGCCTCCTCTAGCGGGAGGAGGGTCGGGGAGCTGTTTTTT.

In this sample, this clone turned up once. The chain combines TRBV20-1 with TRBJ2-7, with a tentative D call TRBD2 (6 bases). Germline V gene data show CDR1 as DFQATT and CDR2 as SNEGSKA (reference sequence). The CDR3 covers 18 residues. The V end was cut by 6 bases, the J end by 3 bases, with 30 bases between. The CDR3 here is CSASKPRGVTRKLYEQYF. The CDR3 bases are TGCAGTGCGAGTAAACCGAGAGGTGTGACTAGGAAGCTCTACGAGCAGTACTTC.

The rearrangement links TRBV5-1 to TRBJ1-1; TRBD1 matches at 8 bases. The CDR3 has 17 residues. Germline V gene sequence: CDR1 SGHRS, CDR2 YFSETQ. After removal of 4 bases from V and 5 bases from J, the junction contained 16 bases not matched to a gene. The CDR3 DNA reads as TGCGCCAGCAGCCCCGGACAGGGTGGGATTTTAGGTACTGAAGCTTTCTTT. Encoded protein: CASSPGQGGILGTEAFF.

The rearrangement joins TRBV27 to TRBJ1-2; TRBD1 matches 11 bases. The CDR3 has 18 residues. The V segment lost 5 bases and the J segment 1 base; nucleotides outside the gene matches: 12. CDR1 and CDR2 from the germline V gene are MNHEY and SMNVEV (reference sequence). DNA of the CDR3: TGTGCCAGCAGTCCGCCGGGACAGGGGGGACCTTATAACTATGGCTACACCTTC. This translates into CASSPPGQGGPYNYGYTF.

This sequence joins TRBV7-3 and TRBJ1-1; 8 bases are a match to TRBD1. Trimming cost V 2 bases and J 3 bases; bases outside gene matches: 8. Germline values: CDR1 SGHTA, CDR2 FQGTGA. CDR3 length: 16 amino acids. The CDR3 sequence: CASSLQGAGMDTEAFF. Here the CDR3 DNA reads TGTGCCAGCAGCTTACAGGGGGCGGGTATGGACACTGAAGCTTTCTTT.

The V and J genes are TRBV11-2 and TRBJ2-1; 9 nucleotides align to TRBD1. V was clipped by 5 bases and J by 9 bases; unmatched bases: 8. Looked up from germline, CDR1 is SGHAT and CDR2 is FQNNGV. The CDR3 is 14 residues long. The DNA for the CDR3 is TGTGCCAGCAGCCCCGTGACAGGGGGAGGTGAGCAGTTCTTC. Protein sequence: CASSPVTGGGEQFF. Based on the CDR3 plus reference TRBV11-2 and TRBJ2-1, the full variable domain is EAGVAQSPRYKIIEKRQSVAFWCNPISGHATLYWYQQILGQGPKLLIQFQNNGVVDDSQLPKDRFSAERLKGVDSTLKIQPAKLEDSAVYLCASSPVTGGGEQFFGPGTRLTVL.

This clone appeared once. A far larger clone is one nucleotide away, so this likely arose from a read error. The chain links TRBV13 to TRBJ1-2, with D possibly matching TRBD1 (6 bases). Germline V gives CDR1 PRHDT, CDR2 FYEKMQ (reference sequence). This CDR3 contains 14 residues. The ends were cut back, 1 base at V and 4 bases at J, with 10 bases in the middle. The CDR3 sequence: CASSLAQGIYGYTF. The CDR3 DNA sequence: TGTGCCAGCAGCTTAGCACAGGGCATCTATGGCTACACCTTC. Full variable domain (outside the CDR3, taken from reference TRBV13 and TRBJ1-2): AAGVIQSPRHLIKEKRETATLKCYPIPRHDTVYWYQQGPGQDPQFLISFYEKMQSDKGSIPDRFSAQQFSDYHSELNMSSLELGDSALYFCASSLAQGIYGYTFGSGTRLTVV.

The DNA of the CDR3 is TGTGCCAGCAGTTTATTAGGCGGCTGGCAGCCCCAGCATTTT. Protein: CASSLLGGWQPQHF. The V call is TRBV27, the J call TRBJ1-5; D gene uncertain. The CDR3 runs to 14 residues. From germline, CDR1 is MNHEY and CDR2 SMNVEV (reference sequence). V lost 1 base to trimming and J lost 7 bases, with 11 bases between them.

This rearrangement joins TRBV7-9 to TRBJ2-7; 9 positions agree with TRBD1. CDR3 length equals 15 residues. Germline CDR1 SEHNR, CDR2 FQNEAQ (reference sequence). Trimming at V came to 4 bases and at J to 4 bases, leaving 8 bases not matched to a gene. CDR3 bases: TGTGCCAGCAGCTCCACGGGACAGGGTGTATACGAGCAGTACTTC. It yields the protein CASSSTGQGVYEQYF.

V usage is TRBV14 and J usage is TRBJ2-1; 10 positions agree with TRBD2. Germline V gene lookup returns CDR1 SGHDN and CDR2 FVKESK. V lost 5 bases, J lost 7 bases, and 8 bases stayed unmatched. CDR3 length: 15 amino acids. The CDR3 region has the DNA TGTGCCAGCAGCAAAAGCGGGAGGGCCTGGAATGAGCAGTTCTTC. Its protein is CASSKSGRAWNEQFF.

This CDR3 reads CASSQDYDRGYTF. The CDR3 nucleotides are TGTGCCAGCAGCCAAGATTATGACAGGGGCTACACCTTC. This chain connects TRBV3-1 (or the pseudogene TRBV3-2) to TRBJ1-2, with D perhaps matching TRBD1 (6 bases). This CDR3 contains 13 residues. V shed 0 bases and J shed 8 bases, with 10 bases lying between them. The germline gives CDR1 LGHDT, CDR2 YNNKEL (reference sequence).

This chain uses TRBV10-2 with TRBJ1-2; tentative D call: TRBD1 (5 bases). Germline CDR1 is WSHSY and CDR2 is SAAADI. The CDR3 is made up of 15 amino acids. The V and J ends lost 7 bases and 0 bases respectively, with 15 bases between them. CDR3 bases: TGCGCCAGCACCTCGGAGCAGGGATCTAACTATGGCTACACCTTC. Protein: CASTSEQGSNYGYTF.

This clone was seen once. The rearrangement uses TRBV4-3 and TRBJ1-6; 8 nucleotides match TRBD1. Trimming removed 0 bases from V and 3 bases from J; junction bases left unmatched: 7. This CDR3 is built from 18 residues. In germline, CDR1 is LGHNA, CDR2 YSLEER. CDR3 sequence reads: CASSQDRSDRDYNSPLHF. DNA of the CDR3: TGCGCCAGCAGCCAAGATCGGTCGGACAGGGACTATAATTCACCCCTCCACTTT.

V gene TRBV9 combines with J gene TRBJ2-1; TRBD2 is a possible D gene (6 bases). The V gene lost 3 bases and the J gene lost 7 bases, with 23 bases spanning the gap. The germline V gene encodes CDR1 SGDLS and CDR2 YYNGEE. The CDR3 totals 17 residues. CDR3 protein: CASSASAGTPLGNEQFF. The CDR3 coding sequence is TGTGCCAGCAGCGCGTCAGCCGGGACTCCCCTTGGGAATGAGCAGTTCTTC. Variable domain in full (rest from reference TRBV9 and TRBJ2-1): DSGVTQTPKHLITATGQRVTLRCSPRSGDLSVYWYQQSLDQGLQFLIQYYNGEERAKGNILERFSAQQFPDLHSELNLSSLELGDSALYFCASSASAGTPLGNEQFFGPGTRLTVL.

V usage is TRBV27 and J usage is TRBJ2-3; D possibly corresponds to TRBD2 (5 bases). This CDR3 comprises 14 residues. Germline CDR1 is MNHEY and CDR2 is SMNVEV (reference sequence). V lost 3 bases and J lost 4, with 11 bases in between. CDR3 coding DNA: TGTGCCAGCAGTTTGCGCAGCGGTTCAGATACGCAGTATTTT. It codes for CASSLRSGSDTQYF.

The V gene is TRBV6-1, the J gene TRBJ2-7; weak D call: TRBD2 (5 bases). The V and J ends lost 0 bases and 2 bases respectively, with 14 bases between them. CDR1 and CDR2 from the germline V gene are MNHNS and SASEGT. The CDR3 has 16 amino acids. As DNA, the CDR3 is TGTGCCAGCAGTGAAGCGCTATCCAGCGGAACCTACGAGCAGTACTTC. Translated, it gives CASSEALSSGTYEQYF.

The rearrangement uses TRBV28 and TRBJ1-1; TRBD1 might be the D (5 bases). The ends were cut back, 6 bases at V and 6 bases at J, with 20 bases in the middle. CDR3 size: 15 residues. CDR1 is MDHEN, CDR2 SYDVKM, per germline. CDR3 nucleotides: TGTGCCAGCAGCCGTTCGAATTCAGGGAGGGCTGAAGCTTTCTTT. Protein product: CASSRSNSGRAEAFF. Combining the CDR3 with reference TRBV28 and TRBJ1-1 gives the whole variable domain DVKVTQSSRYLVKRTGEKVFLECVQDMDHENMFWYRQDPGLGLRLIYFSYDVKMKEKGDIPEGYSVSREKKERFSLILESASTNQTSMYLCASSRSNSGRAEAFFGQGTRLTVV.

This clone was picked up a small number of times. The rearrangement joins TRBV11-1 to TRBJ2-1, with 12 bases identical to TRBD2. The length of the CDR3 is 15 residues. Germline assignment: CDR1 SGHAT and CDR2 FQDESV (reference sequence). Trimming at V came to 5 bases and at J to 9 bases, leaving 8 bases not matched to a gene. DNA of the CDR3: TGTGCCAGCAGCCATCTAGCGGGAGGGCCTAGTGAGCAGTTCTTC. Its translation: CASSHLAGGPSEQFF.

CDR3 nucleotide sequence: TGTGCCAGCAGCGTAGCCGGGGAGCCCGCCTACGAGCAGTACTTC. Translating gives CASSVAGEPAYEQYF. The rearrangement joins TRBV9 to TRBJ2-7; maybe TRBD2 (5 bases). Per the germline V gene, CDR1 is SGDLS and CDR2 is YYNGEE. Trimming took off 0 bases at V and 2 bases at J, with 12 bases between the two ends. This CDR3 has 15 residues.

The V call is TRBV7-9, the J call TRBJ1-3; D ambiguous. The germline V and J ends were trimmed by 1 base and 4 bases, with 11 bases remaining between them. Germline CDR1 and CDR2: SEHNR and FQNEAQ (reference sequence). The CDR3 runs to 15 residues. The CDR3 protein is CASSLVSGSGNTIYF. In nucleotides, the CDR3 is TGTGCCAGCAGCTTAGTGTCGGGGTCGGGAAACACCATATATTTT.

This clone was picked up one time. The V gene is TRBV2, the J gene TRBJ2-1; TRBD2 matches at 12 bases. CDR3 size: 16 residues. Germline CDR1 reads SNHLY; CDR2 reads FYNNEI. Germline trimming cut 4 bases from V and 6 bases from J; bases unmatched to any gene: 7. As DNA, the CDR3 is TGTGCCAGCAGTGGGATCCTAGCGGGAGGGCGCAATGAGCAGTTCTTC. Translated, it gives CASSGILAGGRNEQFF.

The rearrangement links TRBV9 to TRBJ2-1, with 8 bases that match TRBD1. The CDR3 is 15 amino acids. V shed 0 bases, J shed 7 bases, and the junction held 6 bases outside the gene matches. Per germline, CDR1 SGDLS and CDR2 YYNGEE. The CDR3 here is CASSVADRVGNEQFF. The DNA for the CDR3 is TGTGCCAGCAGCGTAGCGGACAGGGTTGGAAATGAGCAGTTCTTC.

This clone was picked up one time. The V call is TRBV6-1, the J call TRBJ2-1; D is possibly TRBD2 (5 bases). The V end lost 0 bases, the J end lost 3 bases, and 12 bases lay between the germline ends. The CDR3 is made up of 16 amino acids. CDR1 is MNHNS and CDR2 is SASEGT in the germline V gene. This CDR3 reads CASSEALSGGYNEQFF. For the CDR3, the DNA is TGTGCCAGCAGTGAAGCGCTAAGCGGAGGCTACAATGAGCAGTTCTTC.

The rearrangement joins TRBV11-2 to TRBJ2-6, with 14 bases matching TRBD2. CDR3 length equals 18 residues. V lost 6 bases, J lost 4 bases, and 8 bases stayed unmatched. Germline V gene data show CDR1 as SGHAT and CDR2 as FQNNGV. The CDR3 spells CASRPGTSGGRGANVLTF. CDR3 DNA sequence: TGTGCCAGCAGACCTGGGACTAGCGGGGGACGGGGGGCCAACGTCCTGACTTTC.